The sequence of this TCR beta chain was determined in a study of human thymus T cells. Thymic material originated from resections removed in the course of corrective heart surgery. The table came from immunoSEQ multiplex PCR; TCRdb's copy has only in-frame clones and leaves some out. The sample has tens of thousands of clones, roughly 96% seen once. This CDR3 is built from 14 residues. Trimming removed 4 bases at V and 4 bases at J, with 15 bases between. Germline assignment: CDR1 SGHRS and CDR2 YFSETQ. This clone was detected only once. The sequencing input was thymus tissue. V is TRBV5-1 and J is TRBJ2-7, with a tentative D call TRBD2 (5 bases). This clonotype originated in a boy under three years old with a congenital heart defect but otherwise immunologically healthy. Here the CDR3 DNA reads TGCGCCAGCAGCGGCGATTACGGGATTTACGAGCAGTACTTC. Encoded protein: CASSGDYGIYEQYF. The full variable domain, with the rest looked up from reference TRBV5-1 and TRBJ2-7, is KAGVTQTPRYLIKTRGQQVTLSCSPISGHRSVSWYQQTPGQGLQFLFEYFSETQRNKGNFPGRFSGRQFSNSRSEMNVSTLELGDSALYLCASSGDYGIYEQYFGPGTRLTVT.